This T cell receptor (beta chain) was identified in a study of cytomegalovirus exposure and HLA in healthy donors. Across the whole study: The same platform as the roughly 700 first-cohort repertoires was used for the 120 or so validation repertoires, a later analysis reported.

Libraries were prepared by immunoSEQ multiplex PCR; TCRdb keeps only in-frame clonotypes and omits some of them. This repertoire shows around 150,000 clones, roughly 91% found once; its top ten account for over 3%. Germline lookup yields CDR1 GTSNPN and CDR2 SVGIG (reference sequence). The CDR3 consists of 14 residues. V lost 0 bases to trimming and J lost 5 bases; unmatched junction nucleotides: 3. Among the approximately 110 subjects of the validation cohort, separate from the approximately 660-subject first cohort, were the donors. Sequenced input: PBMCs. The genes are TRBV30 and TRBJ2-5; TRBD2 matches at 10 bases. The TCR originated in a woman younger than 35 in good health and CMV-seropositive. The CDR3 protein is CAWSVAGGWETQYF. The CDR3 nucleotides read TGTGCCTGGAGTGTAGCGGGAGGGTGGGAGACCCAGTACTTC.